The following is a TCR beta chain sequence with its context. Its antigen is unknown. TCRdb re-called the 5' RACE reads and gives one entry per CDR3 protein, without DNA. This table lists about 420,000 distinct CDR3 sequences. The data are from a study of monozygotic twins with inflammatory bowel disease. Germline assignment: CDR1 DFQATT and CDR2 SNEGSKA (reference sequence). This CDR3 has 14 amino acids. Overall study findings and caveats: Versus healthy twins, IBD patients showed fewer clonotypes shared with others, especially with disease activity. A lone strong IBD-associated signal or clonotype found no support.

The V and J genes are TRBV20-1 and TRBJ2-7; TCRdb indicates TRBD2, and absent DNA this call remains unverified. What was sequenced was blood. This TCR was recovered from a human donor with ulcerative colitis or Crohn's disease, or a healthy co-twin of an affected twin (not recorded which). The CDR3 spells CSARGRGTSYEQYF.